This T cell receptor beta chain derives from a study of identical twins. This clonotype was seen ten or more times. Its antigen is undetermined. Whole-study results and caveats: Beta out-of-frame twin sharing showed a weaker excess.

V dropped 4 bases and J dropped 1 base, with 10 bases sitting between them. The CDR3 has 14 residues. CDR1 LGHNT and CDR2 FRNRAP come from the germline V gene. TCRdb independently ran MiXCR on the 5' RACE reads; one entry per CDR3 protein. The sample lists around 290,000 distinct CDR3 sequences, 8% to 9.5% occurring once. The sample was also reused in another study, on yellow fever vaccine responses in identical twins.

V is TRBV12-5 and J is TRBJ1-1, with D tentatively TRBD1 (6 bases). Sequencing was carried out using CD8+ T cells sorted from blood. The clonotype was recovered from a woman aged 18-29 years in good health. This CDR3 is CASGSGQGNTEAFF. The CDR3 nucleotides read TGTGCTAGTGGTTCGGGACAAGGGAACACTGAAGCTTTCTTT.